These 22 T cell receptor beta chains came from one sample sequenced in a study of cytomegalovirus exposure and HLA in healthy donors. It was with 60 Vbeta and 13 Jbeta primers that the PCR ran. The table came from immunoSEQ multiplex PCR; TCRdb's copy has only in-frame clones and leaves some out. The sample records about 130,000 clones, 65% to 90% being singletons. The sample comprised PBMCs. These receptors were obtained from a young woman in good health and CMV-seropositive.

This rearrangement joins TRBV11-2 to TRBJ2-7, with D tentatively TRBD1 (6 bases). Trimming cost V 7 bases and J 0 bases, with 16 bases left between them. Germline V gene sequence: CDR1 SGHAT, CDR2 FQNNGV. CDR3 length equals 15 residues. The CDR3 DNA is TGTGCCAGCACCACCCCCAGGGGCTACTCCTACGAGCAGTACTTC. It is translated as CASTTPRGYSYEQYF.

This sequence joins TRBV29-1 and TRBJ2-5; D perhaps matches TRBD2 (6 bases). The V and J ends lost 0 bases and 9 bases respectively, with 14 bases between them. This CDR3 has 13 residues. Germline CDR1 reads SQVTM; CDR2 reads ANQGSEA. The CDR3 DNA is TGCAGCGTTGAAGATGGGCGGGATAGGGCCCAGTACTTC. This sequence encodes CSVEDGRDRAQYF.

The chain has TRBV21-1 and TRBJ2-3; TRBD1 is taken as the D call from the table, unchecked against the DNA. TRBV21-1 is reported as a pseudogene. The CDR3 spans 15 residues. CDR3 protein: CASSPGGTGTDTQYF. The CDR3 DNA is TGTGCCAGCAGCCCAGGGGGTACGGGGACAGATACGCAGTATTTT.

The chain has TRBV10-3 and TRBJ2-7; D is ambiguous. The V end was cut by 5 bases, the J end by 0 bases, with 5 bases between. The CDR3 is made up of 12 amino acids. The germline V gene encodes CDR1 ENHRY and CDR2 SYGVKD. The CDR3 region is CAISKSSYEQYF. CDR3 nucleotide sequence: TGTGCCATCAGTAAGAGCTCCTACGAGCAGTACTTC.

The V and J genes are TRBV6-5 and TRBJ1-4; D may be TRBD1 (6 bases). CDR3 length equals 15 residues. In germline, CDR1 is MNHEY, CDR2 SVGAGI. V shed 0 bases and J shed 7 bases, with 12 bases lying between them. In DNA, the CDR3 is TGTGCCAGCAGTTACTCCGCAGGGGTGGCTGAAAAACTGTTTTTT. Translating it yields CASSYSAGVAEKLFF.

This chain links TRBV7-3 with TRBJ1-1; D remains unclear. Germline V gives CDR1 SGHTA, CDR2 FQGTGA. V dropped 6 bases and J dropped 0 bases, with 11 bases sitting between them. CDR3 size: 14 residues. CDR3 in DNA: TGTGCCAGCAGGTTCGACACTTTGAACACTGAAGCTTTCTTT. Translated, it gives CASRFDTLNTEAFF.

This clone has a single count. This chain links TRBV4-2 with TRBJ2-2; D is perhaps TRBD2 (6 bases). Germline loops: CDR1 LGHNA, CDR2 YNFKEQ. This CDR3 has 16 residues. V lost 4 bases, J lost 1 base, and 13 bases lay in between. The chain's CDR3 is CASSLLGRGNTGELFF. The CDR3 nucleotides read TGTGCCAGCAGCCTACTCGGGCGGGGGAACACCGGGGAGCTGTTTTTT.

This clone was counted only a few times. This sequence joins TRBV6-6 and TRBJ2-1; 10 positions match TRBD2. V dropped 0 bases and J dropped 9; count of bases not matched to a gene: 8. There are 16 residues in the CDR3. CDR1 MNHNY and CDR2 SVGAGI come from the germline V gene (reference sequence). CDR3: CASSYSPGAGGLEQFF. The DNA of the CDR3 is TGTGCCAGCAGTTACTCCCCGGGAGCGGGGGGGCTTGAGCAGTTCTTC.

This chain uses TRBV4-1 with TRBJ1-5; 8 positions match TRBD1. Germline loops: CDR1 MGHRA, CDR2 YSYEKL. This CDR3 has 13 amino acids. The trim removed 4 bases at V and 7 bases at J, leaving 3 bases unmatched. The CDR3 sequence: CASSLDRGQPQHF. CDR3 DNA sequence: TGCGCCAGCAGCCTCGACAGGGGACAGCCCCAGCATTTT.

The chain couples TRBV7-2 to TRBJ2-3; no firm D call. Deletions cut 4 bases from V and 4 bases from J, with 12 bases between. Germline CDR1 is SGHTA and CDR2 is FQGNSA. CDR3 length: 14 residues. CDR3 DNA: TGTGCCAGCAGCTCGAACCCCGCGTCAGATACGCAGTATTTT. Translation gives CASSSNPASDTQYF.

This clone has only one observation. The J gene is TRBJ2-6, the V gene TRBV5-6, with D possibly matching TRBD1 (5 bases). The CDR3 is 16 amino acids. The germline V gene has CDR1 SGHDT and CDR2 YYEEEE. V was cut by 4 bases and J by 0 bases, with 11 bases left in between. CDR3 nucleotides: TGTGCCAGCAGCGCCACAACAGGCTCTGGGGCCAACGTCCTGACTTTC. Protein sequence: CASSATTGSGANVLTF.

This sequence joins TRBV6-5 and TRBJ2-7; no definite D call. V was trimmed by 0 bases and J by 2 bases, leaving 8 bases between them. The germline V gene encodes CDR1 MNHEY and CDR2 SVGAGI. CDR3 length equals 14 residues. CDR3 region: CASSYSPLAYEQYF. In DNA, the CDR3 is TGTGCCAGCAGTTACTCCCCCCTAGCCTACGAGCAGTACTTC.

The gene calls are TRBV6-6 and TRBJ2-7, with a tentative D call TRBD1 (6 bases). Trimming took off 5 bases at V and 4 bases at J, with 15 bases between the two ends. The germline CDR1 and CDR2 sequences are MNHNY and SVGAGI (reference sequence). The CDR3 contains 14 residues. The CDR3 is CASSQDRTKYEQYF. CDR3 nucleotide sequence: TGTGCCAGCAGTCAAGACAGGACAAAGTACGAGCAGTACTTC.

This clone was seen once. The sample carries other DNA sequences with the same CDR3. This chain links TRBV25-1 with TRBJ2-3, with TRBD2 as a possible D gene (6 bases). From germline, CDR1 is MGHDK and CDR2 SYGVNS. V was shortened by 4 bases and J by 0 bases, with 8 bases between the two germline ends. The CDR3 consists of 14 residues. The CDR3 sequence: CASSAGTSTDTQYF. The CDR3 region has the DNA TGTGCCAGCAGTGCCGGGACTAGCACAGATACGCAGTATTTT. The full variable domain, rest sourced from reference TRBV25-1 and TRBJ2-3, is EADIYQTPRYLVIGTGKKITLECSQTMGHDKMYWYQQDPGMELHLIHYSYGVNSTEKGDLSSESTVSRIRTEHFPLTLESARPSHTSQYLCASSAGTSTDTQYFGPGTRLTVL.

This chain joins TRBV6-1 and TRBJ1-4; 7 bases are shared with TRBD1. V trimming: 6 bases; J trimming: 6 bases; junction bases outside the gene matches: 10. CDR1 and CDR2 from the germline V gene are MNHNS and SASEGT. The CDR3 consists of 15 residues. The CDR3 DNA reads TGTGCCAGCAGCCGCGTGGCAGGGGGTGATGAAAAACTGTTTTTT. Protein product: CASSRVAGGDEKLFF.

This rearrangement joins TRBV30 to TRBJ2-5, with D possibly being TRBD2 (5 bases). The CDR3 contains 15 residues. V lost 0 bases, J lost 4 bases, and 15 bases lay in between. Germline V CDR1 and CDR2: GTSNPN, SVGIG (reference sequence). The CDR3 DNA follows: TGTGCCTGGAGTGTAATGAGCAGTGGAGGAGAGACCCAGTACTTC. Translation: CAWSVMSSGGETQYF. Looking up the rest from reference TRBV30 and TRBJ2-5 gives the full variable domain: SQTIHQWPATLVQPVGSPLSLECTVEGTSNPNLYWYRQAAGRGLQLLFYSVGIGQISSEVPQNLSASRPQDRQFILSSKKLLLSDSGFYLCAWSVMSSGGETQYFGPGTRLLVL.

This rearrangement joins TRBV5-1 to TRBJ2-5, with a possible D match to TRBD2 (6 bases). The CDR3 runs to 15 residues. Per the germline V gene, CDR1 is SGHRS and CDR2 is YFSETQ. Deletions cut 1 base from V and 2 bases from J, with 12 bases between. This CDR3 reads CASSLFGGRQETQYF. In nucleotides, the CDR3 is TGCGCCAGCAGCTTGTTCGGGGGACGACAAGAGACCCAGTACTTC.

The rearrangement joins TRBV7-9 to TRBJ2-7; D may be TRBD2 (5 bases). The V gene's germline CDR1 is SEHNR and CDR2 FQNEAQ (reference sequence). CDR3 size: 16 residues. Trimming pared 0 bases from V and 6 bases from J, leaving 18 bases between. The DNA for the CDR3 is TGTGCCAGCAGCTTAGCAATTATGGGTCCGGGAAGCGAGCAGTACTTC. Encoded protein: CASSLAIMGPGSEQYF.

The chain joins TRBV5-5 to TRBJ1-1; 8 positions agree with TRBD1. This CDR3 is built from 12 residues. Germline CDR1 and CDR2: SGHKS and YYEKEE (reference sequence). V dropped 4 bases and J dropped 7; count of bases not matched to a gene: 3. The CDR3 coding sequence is TGTGCCAGCAGCGCGGACAGGGTTGAAGCTTTCTTT. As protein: CASSADRVEAFF.

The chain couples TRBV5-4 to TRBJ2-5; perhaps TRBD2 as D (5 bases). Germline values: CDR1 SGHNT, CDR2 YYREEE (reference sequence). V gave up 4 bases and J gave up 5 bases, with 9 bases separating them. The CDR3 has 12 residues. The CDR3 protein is CASSEGSETQYF. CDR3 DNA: TGTGCCAGCAGCGAGGGTAGTGAGACCCAGTACTTC.

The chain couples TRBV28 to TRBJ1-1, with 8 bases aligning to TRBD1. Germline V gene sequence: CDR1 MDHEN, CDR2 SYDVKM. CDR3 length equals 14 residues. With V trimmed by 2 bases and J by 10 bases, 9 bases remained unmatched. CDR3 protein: CASSLARQGASAFF. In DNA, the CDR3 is TGTGCCAGCAGTTTAGCGAGGCAGGGGGCTTCAGCTTTCTTT.

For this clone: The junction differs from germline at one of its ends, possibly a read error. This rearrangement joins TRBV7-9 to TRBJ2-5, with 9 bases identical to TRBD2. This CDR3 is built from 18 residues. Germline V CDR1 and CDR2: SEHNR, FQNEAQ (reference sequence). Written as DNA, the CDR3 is TGTTCCAGCAGCTCCAGACTGGTCCAGCGGGGGGAGGTAGAGACCCAGTACTTC. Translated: CSSSSRLVQRGEVETQYF. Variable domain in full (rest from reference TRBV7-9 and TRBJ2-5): DTGVSQNPRHKITKRGQNVTFRCDPISEHNRLYWYRQTLGQGPEFLTYFQNEAQLEKSRLLSDRFSAERPKGSFSTLEIQRTEQGDSAMYLCSSSSRLVQRGEVETQYFGPGTRLLVL.